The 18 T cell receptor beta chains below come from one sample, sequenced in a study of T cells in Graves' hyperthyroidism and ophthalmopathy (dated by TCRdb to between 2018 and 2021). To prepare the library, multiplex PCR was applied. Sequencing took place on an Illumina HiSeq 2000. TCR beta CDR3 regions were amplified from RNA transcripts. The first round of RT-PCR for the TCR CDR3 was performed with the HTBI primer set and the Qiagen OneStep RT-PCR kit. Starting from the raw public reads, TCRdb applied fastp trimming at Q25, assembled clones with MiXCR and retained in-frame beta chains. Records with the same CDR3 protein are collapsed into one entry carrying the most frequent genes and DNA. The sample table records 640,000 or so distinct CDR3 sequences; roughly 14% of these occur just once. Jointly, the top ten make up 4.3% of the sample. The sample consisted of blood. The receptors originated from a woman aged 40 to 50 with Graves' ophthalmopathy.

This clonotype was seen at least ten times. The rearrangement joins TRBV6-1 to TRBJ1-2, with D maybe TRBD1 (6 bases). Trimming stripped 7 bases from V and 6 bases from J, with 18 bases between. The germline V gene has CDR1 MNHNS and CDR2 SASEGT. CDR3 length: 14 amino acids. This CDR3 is CASITSGGGDGYTF. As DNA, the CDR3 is TGTGCCAGCATAACGTCGGGGGGCGGAGATGGCTACACCTTC.

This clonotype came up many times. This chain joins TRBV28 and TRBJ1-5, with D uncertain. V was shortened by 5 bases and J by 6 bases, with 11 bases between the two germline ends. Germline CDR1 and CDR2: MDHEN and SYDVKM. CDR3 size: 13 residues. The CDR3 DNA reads TGTGCCAGCAGTGACTTAGACGGTCAGCCCCAGCATTTT. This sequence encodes CASSDLDGQPQHF.

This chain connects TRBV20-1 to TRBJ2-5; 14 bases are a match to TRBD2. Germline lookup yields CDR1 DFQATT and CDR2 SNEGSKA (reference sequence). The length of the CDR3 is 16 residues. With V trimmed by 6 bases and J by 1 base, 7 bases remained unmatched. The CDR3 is CSARGLAGAIQETQYF. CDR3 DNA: TGCAGTGCCCGGGGACTAGCGGGGGCTATCCAAGAGACCCAGTACTTC.

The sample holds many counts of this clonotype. In DNA, the CDR3 is TGTGCCAGCAGTTCCGTCAGGGGGACCTTCCTTTACGAGCAGTACTTC. Its translation: CASSSVRGTFLYEQYF. The chain joins TRBV6-2 or TRBV6-3 to TRBJ2-7; 7 bases map to TRBD1. Germline lookup yields CDR1 MNHEY and CDR2 SVGEGT. The CDR3 totals 16 residues. Losses at the gene ends were 4 bases for V and 4 bases for J; bases not matched to a gene: 13.

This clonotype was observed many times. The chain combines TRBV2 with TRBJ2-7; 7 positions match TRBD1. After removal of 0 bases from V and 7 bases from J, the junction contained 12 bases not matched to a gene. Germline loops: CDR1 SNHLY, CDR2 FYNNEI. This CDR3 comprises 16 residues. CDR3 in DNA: TGTGCCAGCAGTGAAGCGCCTTTCCGACAGGGAGATGAGCAGTACTTC. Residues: CASSEAPFRQGDEQYF.

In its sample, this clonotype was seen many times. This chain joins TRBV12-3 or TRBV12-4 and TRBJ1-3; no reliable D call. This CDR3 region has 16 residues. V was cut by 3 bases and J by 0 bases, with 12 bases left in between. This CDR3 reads CASSFRETSSGNTIYF. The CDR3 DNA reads TGTGCCAGCAGTTTTCGGGAGACAAGCTCTGGAAACACCATATATTTT.

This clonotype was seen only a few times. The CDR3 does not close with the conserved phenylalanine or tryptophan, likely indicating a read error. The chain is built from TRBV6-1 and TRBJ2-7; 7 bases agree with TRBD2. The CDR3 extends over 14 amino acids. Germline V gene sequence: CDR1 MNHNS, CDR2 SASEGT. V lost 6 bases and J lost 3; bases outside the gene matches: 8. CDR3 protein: CASSTSGGSYEQYS. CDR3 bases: TGTGCCAGCAGCACCTCCGGCGGGAGCTACGAGCAGTACTCC.

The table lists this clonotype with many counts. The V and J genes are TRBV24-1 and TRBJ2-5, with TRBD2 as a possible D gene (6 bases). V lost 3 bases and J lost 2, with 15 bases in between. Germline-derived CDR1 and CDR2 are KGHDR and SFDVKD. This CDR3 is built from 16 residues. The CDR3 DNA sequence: TGTGCCACCAGTGATCCACCCGGAGGGGATCAAGAGACCCAGTACTTC. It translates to CATSDPPGGDQETQYF.

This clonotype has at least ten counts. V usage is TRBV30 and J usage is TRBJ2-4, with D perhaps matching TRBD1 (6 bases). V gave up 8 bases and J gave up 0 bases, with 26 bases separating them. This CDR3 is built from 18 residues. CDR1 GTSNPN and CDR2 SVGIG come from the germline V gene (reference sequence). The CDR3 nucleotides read TGTGCCGCAATAACCTACCGGGACAACCGACTAGCCAAAAACATTCAGTACTTC. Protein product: CAAITYRDNRLAKNIQYF.

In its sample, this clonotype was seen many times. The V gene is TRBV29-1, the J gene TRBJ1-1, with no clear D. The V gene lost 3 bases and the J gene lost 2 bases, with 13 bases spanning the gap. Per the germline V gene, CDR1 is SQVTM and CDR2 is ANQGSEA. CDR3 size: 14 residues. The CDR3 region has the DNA TGCAGCGTTGAGTCGCTCCATAGTAACACTGAAGCTTTCTTT. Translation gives CSVESLHSNTEAFF.

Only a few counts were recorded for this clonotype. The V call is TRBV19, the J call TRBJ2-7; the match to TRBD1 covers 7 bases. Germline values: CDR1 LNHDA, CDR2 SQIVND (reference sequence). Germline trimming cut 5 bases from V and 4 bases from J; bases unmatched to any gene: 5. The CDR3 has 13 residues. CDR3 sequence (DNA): TGTGCCAGTAGTCCCGACAGGGATTACGAGCAGTACTTC. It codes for CASSPDRDYEQYF.

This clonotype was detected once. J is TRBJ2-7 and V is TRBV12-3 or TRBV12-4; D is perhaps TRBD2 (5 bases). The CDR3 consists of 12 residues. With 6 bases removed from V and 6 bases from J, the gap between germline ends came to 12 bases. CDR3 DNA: TGTGCCAGCAGCGGAACTAGATCCGAGCAGTACTTC. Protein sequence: CASSGTRSEQYF.

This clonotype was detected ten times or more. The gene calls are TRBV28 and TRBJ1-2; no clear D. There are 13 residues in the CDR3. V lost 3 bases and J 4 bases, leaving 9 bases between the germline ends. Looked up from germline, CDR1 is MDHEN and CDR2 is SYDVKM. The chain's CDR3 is CASSFPSGYGYTF. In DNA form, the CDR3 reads TGTGCCAGCAGTTTTCCATCGGGCTATGGCTACACCTTC.

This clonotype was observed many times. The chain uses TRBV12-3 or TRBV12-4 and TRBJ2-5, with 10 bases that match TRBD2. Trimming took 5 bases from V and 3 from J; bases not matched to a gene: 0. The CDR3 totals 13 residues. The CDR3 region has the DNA TGTGCCAGCAGTACTAGCGGGGAAGAGACCCAGTACTTC. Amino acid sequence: CASSTSGEETQYF.

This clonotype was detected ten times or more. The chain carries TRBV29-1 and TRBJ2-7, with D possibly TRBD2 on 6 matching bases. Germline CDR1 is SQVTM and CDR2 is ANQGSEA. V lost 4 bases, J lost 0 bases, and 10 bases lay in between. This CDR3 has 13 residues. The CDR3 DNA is TGCAGCGTTGCCGCGGGGACCTCCTACGAGCAGTACTTC. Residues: CSVAAGTSYEQYF.

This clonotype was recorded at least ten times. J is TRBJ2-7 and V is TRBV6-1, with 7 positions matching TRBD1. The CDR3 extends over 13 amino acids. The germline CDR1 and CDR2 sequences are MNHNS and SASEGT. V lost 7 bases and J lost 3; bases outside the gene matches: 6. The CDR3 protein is CASTTTGFYEQYF. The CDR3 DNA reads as TGTGCCAGCACCACGACAGGGTTCTACGAGCAGTACTTC.

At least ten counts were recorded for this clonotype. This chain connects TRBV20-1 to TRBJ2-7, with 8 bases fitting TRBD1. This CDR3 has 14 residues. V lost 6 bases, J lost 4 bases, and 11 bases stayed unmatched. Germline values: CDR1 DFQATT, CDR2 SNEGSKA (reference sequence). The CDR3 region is CSALLDRDTYEQYF. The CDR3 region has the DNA TGCAGTGCCCTTTTGGACAGGGATACTTACGAGCAGTACTTC.

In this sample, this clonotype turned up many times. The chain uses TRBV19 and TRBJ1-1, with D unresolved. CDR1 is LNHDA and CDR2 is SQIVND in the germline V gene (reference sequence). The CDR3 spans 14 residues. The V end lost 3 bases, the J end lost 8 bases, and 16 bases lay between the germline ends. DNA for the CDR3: TGTGCCAGTAGTATTTCCCCAATGGGTACCGAAGCTTTCTTT. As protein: CASSISPMGTEAFF.